This paragraph covers one TCR beta chain sequence. What it binds is unknown. The sample belongs to a study of T cell responses to AZD1222 COVID-19 vaccine. General study points: The donors showed a predominance of white British ancestry and of females, with possible underestimation of clonal diversity. Two AZD1222 administrations were followed by greater Spike-specific TCR breadth and depth.

Here immunoSEQ multiplex PCR was the method, and the copy in TCRdb shows in-frame clones only, minus some. Found here are about 220,000 clones, more than 85% of them singletons; the top ten hold roughly 1%. CDR1 and CDR2 (germline): GTSNPN, SVGIG (reference sequence). This CDR3 region has 14 residues. The ends were cut back, 0 bases at V and 0 bases at J, with 6 bases in the middle. The source of this sequence is an adult in good health. The chain combines TRBV30 with TRBJ1-3; D not resolved. The material was peripheral blood, obtained on day 0 of MenACWY control vaccination. For the CDR3, the DNA is TGTGCCTGGAGTGTCGGGGACTCTGGAAACACCATATATTTT. Translated: CAWSVGDSGNTIYF.